Sequencing of this T cell receptor beta chain was carried out in a study of cytomegalovirus exposure and HLA in healthy donors. Germline CDR1 is SGHRS and CDR2 is YFSETQ. The trim removed 4 bases at V and 1 base at J, leaving 7 bases unmatched. The CDR3 sequence is 15 residues long. Researchers ran the PCR with 60 Vbeta and 13 Jbeta primers. Sequenced by immunoSEQ multiplex PCR; TCRdb stores in-frame clones only, minus some. The repertoire holds roughly 190,000 clones, with roughly 87% as singletons. This rearrangement joins TRBV5-1 to TRBJ2-5; 7 nucleotides align to TRBD1. Sample: PBMCs. The clonotype originates from a boy aged 2 to 10 in good health and CMV-seronegative. For the CDR3, the DNA is TGCGCCAGCAGCCCCACGGGACAGAGCCAAGAGACCCAGTACTTC. It codes for CASSPTGQSQETQYF. Drawing the rest from reference TRBV5-1 and TRBJ2-5, the complete variable domain is KAGVTQTPRYLIKTRGQQVTLSCSPISGHRSVSWYQQTPGQGLQFLFEYFSETQRNKGNFPGRFSGRQFSNSRSEMNVSTLELGDSALYLCASSPTGQSQETQYFGPGTRLLVL.